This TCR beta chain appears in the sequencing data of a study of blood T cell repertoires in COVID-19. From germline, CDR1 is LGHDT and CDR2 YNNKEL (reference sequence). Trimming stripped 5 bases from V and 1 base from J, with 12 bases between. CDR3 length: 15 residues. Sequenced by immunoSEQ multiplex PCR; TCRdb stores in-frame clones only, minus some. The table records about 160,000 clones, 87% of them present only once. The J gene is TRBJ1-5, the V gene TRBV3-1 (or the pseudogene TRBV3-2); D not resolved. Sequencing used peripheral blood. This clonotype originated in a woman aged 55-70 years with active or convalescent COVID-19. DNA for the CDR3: TGTGCCAGCAGCTCGACCCCGGGAAGCAATCAGCCCCAGCATTTT. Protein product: CASSSTPGSNQPQHF.